This T cell receptor (beta chain) was profiled in a study of blood T cell repertoires in COVID-19. The wider study: Acute and convalescent COVID-19 specimens originated in the United States, Italy and Spain. From T cells, B-cell-depleted T cells, or PBMCs came the material, which was cDNA or gDNA.

The CDR3 is 15 amino acids. Germline V gives CDR1 MNHNS, CDR2 SASEGT. Trimming took 2 bases from V and 8 from J; bases not matched to a gene: 6. In the original processing: Amplifying reference gene primers gave estimates of nucleated cell counts. Generated by immunoSEQ multiplex PCR, the TCRdb table keeps only in-frame clones and is missing some. V, J and clone size are those of that table, while D and trimming were read from the DNA. This sample has over 20,000 clones, with about 80% found just once. J is TRBJ1-4 and V is TRBV6-1; 9 bases map to TRBD1. The sequencing input was peripheral blood. The sequence derives from a man in his 70s with acute or convalescent COVID-19. The DNA for the CDR3 is TGTGCCAGCAGTGAACCGGGACAGGGTCGGGAAAAACTGTTTTTT. Translation gives CASSEPGQGREKLFF.